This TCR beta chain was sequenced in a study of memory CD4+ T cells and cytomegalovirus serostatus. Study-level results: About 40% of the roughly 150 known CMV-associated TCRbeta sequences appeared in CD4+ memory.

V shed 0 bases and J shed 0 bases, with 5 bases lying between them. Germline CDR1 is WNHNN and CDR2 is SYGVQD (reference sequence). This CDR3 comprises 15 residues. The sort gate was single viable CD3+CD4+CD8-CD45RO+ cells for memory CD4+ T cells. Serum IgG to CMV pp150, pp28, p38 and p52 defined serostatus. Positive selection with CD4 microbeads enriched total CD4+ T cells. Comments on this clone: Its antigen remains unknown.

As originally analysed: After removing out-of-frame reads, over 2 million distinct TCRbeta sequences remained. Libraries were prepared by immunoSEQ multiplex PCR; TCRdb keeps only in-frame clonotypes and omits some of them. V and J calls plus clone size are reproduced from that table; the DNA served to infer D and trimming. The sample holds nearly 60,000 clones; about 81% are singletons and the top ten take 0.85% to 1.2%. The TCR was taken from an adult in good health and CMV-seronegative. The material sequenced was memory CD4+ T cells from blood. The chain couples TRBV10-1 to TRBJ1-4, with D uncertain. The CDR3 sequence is CASSESAATNEKLFF. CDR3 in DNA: TGCGCCAGCAGTGAGTCGGCCGCAACTAATGAAAAACTGTTTTTT.